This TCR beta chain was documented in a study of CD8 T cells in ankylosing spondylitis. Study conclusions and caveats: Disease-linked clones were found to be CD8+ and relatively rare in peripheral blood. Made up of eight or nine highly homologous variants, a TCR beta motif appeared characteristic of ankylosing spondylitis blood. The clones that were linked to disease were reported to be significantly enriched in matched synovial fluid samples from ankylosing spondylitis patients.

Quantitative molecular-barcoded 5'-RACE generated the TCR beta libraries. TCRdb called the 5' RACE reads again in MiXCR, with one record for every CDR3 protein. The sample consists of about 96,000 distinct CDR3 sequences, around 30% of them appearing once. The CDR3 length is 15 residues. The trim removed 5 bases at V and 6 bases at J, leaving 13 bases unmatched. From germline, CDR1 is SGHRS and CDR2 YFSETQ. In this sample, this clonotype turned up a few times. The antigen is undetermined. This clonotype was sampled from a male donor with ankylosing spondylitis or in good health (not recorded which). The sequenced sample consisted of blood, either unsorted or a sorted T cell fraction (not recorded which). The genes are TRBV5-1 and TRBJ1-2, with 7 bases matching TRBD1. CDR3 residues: CASRDVRGRSDGYTF. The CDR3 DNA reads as TGCGCCAGCAGAGATGTTAGGGGGCGGAGTGATGGCTACACCTTC.